A selection of T cell receptor beta chains follows, all from one sample in a study of blood T cell repertoires in COVID-19. TCRdb keeps only in-frame clones here, not all; method: immunoSEQ multiplex PCR. The table lists about 300,000 clones, 85% of them singletons. Sample: PBMCs or T cells enriched from blood (not recorded which). These receptors were collected from a woman in her twenties or thirties who had been exposed to COVID-19. The CDR3 runs from the conserved cysteine through the conserved F or W. The D gene is left open where the match is weak. Some rows mark clone size as missing; the rest say once, few, many or name a class of expanded clone.

TRBJ2-5 . . TRBV2 TGTGCCAGCAGGGAGGGCTTAGCGGTTAAGAGGACCCAGTACTTC CASREGLAVKRTQYF
TRBJ1-1 . . TRBV29-1 TGCAGCGTTGAAGCCTTCACTGAAGCTTTCTTT CSVEAFTEAFF
TRBJ2-1 . . TRBV6-5 TGTGCCAGCAGTTACGACGGGGGTAACGATGAGCAGTTCTTC CASSYDGGNDEQFF
TRBJ1-5 TRBD1 . TRBV19 TGTGCCAGTAGTATTAGCTCGGACAGGGTTCAGCCCCAGCATTTT CASSISSDRVQPQHF
TRBJ1-3 . . TRBV6-1 TGTGCCAGCAGTGAAGACAGTGCTCTCTCTGGAAACACCATATATTTT CASSEDSALSGNTIYF
TRBJ2-3 . . TRBV11-2 TGTGCCAGCAGCTCGACACCCTCGACCAAGGATCCAGATACGCAGTATTTT CASSSTPSTKDPDTQYF
TRBJ1-5 TRBD1 . TRBV20-1 TGCAGTGCTAGTCTTTTGGGCAGGGGGGATCAGCCCCAGCATTTT CSASLLGRGDQPQHF
TRBJ2-1 TRBD2 few TRBV30 TGTGCCTGGAGTGGGGAGGGACTAGCGGTCGATGAGCAGTTCTTC CAWSGEGLAVDEQFF
TRBJ1-2 TRBD1 . TRBV9 TGTGCCAGCAGCGTAGGGGGACAGGGATCTAACTATGGCTACACCTTC CASSVGGQGSNYGYTF
TRBJ2-3 TRBD2 . TRBV2 TGTGCCAGCAGATCTACTAGCGGGCTAATCACAGATACGCAGTATTTT CASRSTSGLITDTQYF
TRBJ2-7 TRBD1 . TRBV11-1 TGTGCCAGCAGCTTAGGGGGAACAGGGGCTATCTACGAGCAGTACTTC CASSLGGTGAIYEQYF
TRBJ2-7 TRBD2 . TRBV4-1 TGCGCCAGCAGCCAAGGCGCAGGGTTGGTAGCGGGAATCTACGAGCAGTACTTC CASSQGAGLVAGIYEQYF
TRBJ1-2 . . TRBV14 TGTGCCAGCAGCCAAGATATAGCAGTCACCTATGGCTACACCTTC CASSQDIAVTYGYTF
TRBJ1-1 TRBD1 . TRBV28 TGTGCCAGCAGTCTCCTCAGGGGGCAAACTCGACGTGAAGCTTTCTTT CASSLLRGQTRREAFF
TRBJ2-5 . . TRBV28 TGTGCCAGCAGACAGGGTCGAGAGGAGACCCAGTACTTC CASRQGREETQYF
TRBJ1-3 . . TRBV6-6 TGTGCCAGCAGTTACTCCGGTTCTAGCTCTGGAAACACCATATATTTT CASSYSGSSSGNTIYF
TRBJ2-7 TRBD1 . TRBV7-8 TGTGCCAGCAGCCAGCTGGGACAGGGCTACGAGCAGTACTTC CASSQLGQGYEQYF
TRBJ1-4 . . TRBV5-1 TGCGCCAGCAGCTTGGATATCAACGGGAATGAAAAACTGTTTTTT CASSLDINGNEKLFF
TRBJ1-1 TRBD1 . TRBV5-1 TGCGCCAGCAGCTCGGTAAGAAGGACAGGGATGGCTTTCTTT CASSSVRRTGMAFF
TRBJ2-3 TRBD2 . TRBV28 TGTGCCAGCAGCCTCTTTGCGGGAGGGTATGTCCAGCCTGAAGATCATACGCAGTATTTT CASSLFAGGYVQPEDHTQYF
TRBJ1-1 . . TRBV29-1 TGCAGCGTTGCGGGACTCCCGGGGGACACTGAAGCTTTCTTT CSVAGLPGDTEAFF
TRBJ2-1 . few TRBV18 TGTGCCAGCTCCCTCGACAGGCGGTCCTACAATGAGCAGTTCTTC CASSLDRRSYNEQFF
TRBJ2-3 TRBD1 . TRBV24-1 TGTGCCACCAGTGATTTACCAGGGGGCAGTCCCACAGATACGCAGTATTTT CATSDLPGGSPTDTQYF
TRBJ2-7 . once TRBV9 TGTGCCAGCAGCCTCGGGTCCTTAAGCTCCTACGAGCAGTACTTC CASSLGSLSSYEQYF
TRBJ2-7 TRBD1 . TRBV27 TGTGCCAGCAGTTACGGACAGGGAGTCTACGAGCAGTACTTC CASSYGQGVYEQYF
TRBJ1-2 . . TRBV2 TGTGCCAGCGAACAGGCACGAAACTATGGCTACACCTTC CASEQARNYGYTF
TRBJ1-5 TRBD1 . TRBV19 TGTGCCAGTAAGGTTGGGACAGGCCTTAATCAGCCCCAGCATTTT CASKVGTGLNQPQHF
TRBJ1-6 . . TRBV9 TGTGCCAGCAGCTCGTCAGGGAGGGATTCACCCCTCCACTTT CASSSSGRDSPLHF
TRBJ2-7 . . TRBV28 TGTGCCAGCACCCCGGACAGCTACGAGCAGTACTTC CASTPDSYEQYF
TRBJ1-2 TRBD1 . TRBV5-4 TGTGCCAGCAGCCCCGACAGGGCCCGGGGCTACACCTTC CASSPDRARGYTF
TRBJ2-3 . . TRBV18 TGTGCCAGCTCACTCGCTAGCGGGACAGGGGCAGATACGCAGTATTTT CASSLASGTGADTQYF
TRBJ2-1 . . TRBV6-2/TRBV6-3 TGTGCCAGCAGTGACCGGACAAAGAGCTCCTACAATGAGCAGTTCTTC CASSDRTKSSYNEQFF
TRBJ2-7 . few TRBV3-1/TRBV3-2 TGTGCCAGCAGCCGACTCTCGGGACTTGCCTACGAGCAGTACTTC CASSRLSGLAYEQYF
TRBJ1-4 . . TRBV11-2 TGTGTCAGCAGCCGCGTAAGGACGGCGGGTGAAAAACTGTTTTTT CVSSRVRTAGEKLFF
TRBJ2-2 . . TRBV24-1 TGTGCCACCAGTGATTTTGGGCCAAGCACCGGGGAGCTGTTTTTT CATSDFGPSTGELFF
TRBJ2-1 . once TRBV24-1 TGTGCCACCAGTGGAAAGGGGGTACTATACAATGAGCAGTTCTTC CATSGKGVLYNEQFF
TRBJ1-5 TRBD1 . TRBV27 TGTGCCAGCAGTTTATTCTCACAGGGGGATCAGCCCCAGCATTTT CASSLFSQGDQPQHF
TRBJ2-1 TRBD1 . TRBV7-2 TGTGCCAGCAGCTTGGGGACAGGGGGCGGTGAGCAGTTCTTC CASSLGTGGGEQFF
TRBJ2-3 TRBD2 . TRBV7-2 TGTGCCAGCAGCTTAGCTAGACTAGCGGGAGTTGCCGATACGCAGTATTTT CASSLARLAGVADTQYF
TRBJ2-7 . . TRBV28 TGTGCCAGCAGTTTTCAGGGACTCTACGAGCAGTACTTC CASSFQGLYEQYF
TRBJ1-4 . few TRBV28 TGTGCCAGCACGTCCTGGGGGGGGCGTAAAAAACTGTTTTTT CASTSWGGRKKLFF
TRBJ1-1 . . TRBV5-6 TGTGCCAGCAGCTTGGGGCAGCACTATAACACTGAAGCTTTCTTT CASSLGQHYNTEAFF
TRBJ1-4 . . TRBV30 TGTGCCTGGAGCCCCCGCCGGGGGGTTGAAGAAAAACTGTTTTTT CAWSPRRGVEEKLFF
TRBJ1-2 TRBD1 . TRBV27 TGTGCCAGCAGTTTATCGGCAGGGGGCAGGGGCTACACCTTC CASSLSAGGRGYTF
TRBJ1-1 TRBD1 once TRBV7-6 TGTGCCAGCAGCTTCTTCCCCTCGGGACAGAGAAACACTGAAGCTTTCTTT CASSFFPSGQRNTEAFF
TRBJ1-1 . . TRBV3-1/TRBV3-2 TGTGCCAGCAGCCAACAACAGGGACCTGAAGCTTTCTTT CASSQQQGPEAFF
TRBJ1-4 . . TRBV19 TGTGCCAGTAGGCGGGGTTCGACTAATGAAAAACTGTTTTTT CASRRGSTNEKLFF
TRBJ2-3 . . TRBV5-4 TGTGCCAGCAGCTTGCGGGGAGTTAACGCAGATACGCAGTATTTT CASSLRGVNADTQYF
TRBJ2-7 TRBD1 . TRBV7-6 TGTGCCAGCACTTTAGGGATAGGACAGGGGCCCTACGAGCAGTACTTC CASTLGIGQGPYEQYF
TRBJ1-4 . . TRBV7-2 TGTGCCAGCAGCCTAGTAGCCAACCTAGAACTGTTTTTT CASSLVANLELFF
TRBJ2-5 . once TRBV4-3 TGCGCCAGCAGCCAAGAGATAGGGCTCGCGGGAGAGACCCAGTACTTC CASSQEIGLAGETQYF
TRBJ2-7 . . TRBV2 TGTGCCGCCAAAAAACAACCTGAAGACTACGAGCAGTACTTC CAAKKQPEDYEQYF
TRBJ1-1 . . TRBV28 TGTGCCAGCAGACGAGACAGAATGAACACTGAAGCTTTCTTT CASRRDRMNTEAFF
TRBJ1-1 TRBD1 . TRBV30 TGTGCCTGGATAACAGGGGCGTGGAACACTGAAGCTTTCTTT CAWITGAWNTEAFF